This record looks at one TCR beta chain sequence and its context. The antigen is not known. V lost 1 base and J lost 4, with 13 bases in between. CDR1 MNHEY and CDR2 SMNVEV come from the germline V gene (reference sequence). There are 15 residues in the CDR3. The data derive from a study of OX40 agonist ivuxolimab in advanced cancers. Generated by immunoSEQ multiplex PCR, the TCRdb table keeps only in-frame clones and is missing some. The profile shows over 85,000 clones, 89% of them singletons. Notes on the study in general: Expanded clones tended on average to be more numerous among CD8+ T cells than CD4+. At 0.1 to 3.0 mg/kg and by week 6, clonal expansion occurred in CD4+ and CD8+ blood T cells.

The TCR sequence derives from an adult with an advanced solid tumor such as melanoma, head and neck, liver or kidney cancer. The V gene is TRBV27, the J gene TRBJ1-2; a possible D gene is TRBD1 (5 bases). The sequenced sample was CD4+ or CD8+ T cells sorted from blood, obtained in a trial of the OX40 agonist ivuxolimab. Here the CDR3 DNA reads TGTGCCAGCAGTTTATATGGGACCCCGGGCTATGGCTACACCTTC. This sequence encodes CASSLYGTPGYGYTF.